This T cell receptor beta chain was observed in a study of shared clonotypes between healthy human individuals. Background on the study: Each donor contributed plates that comprised three CD4 naive, three CD4 memory, two CD8 naive and one CD8 memory. Whole-study results and caveats: Sequencing depth was expected to affect clonotype sharing among donors.

Using immunoSEQ multiplex PCR, the repertoire was profiled, and TCRdb retains in-frame clones only, with some absent. In the table there are 2,500,000 or so clones, less than 95% of which are singletons. Points on this clone: What it recognizes is unknown.

The receptor comes from a man between 18 and 35 years old in good health. Some clones in this sample may be carry-over from other donors' samples. The material sequenced was naive CD4+ T cells from PBMCs. Subset indicated: CD45RA+ positively selected.

In DNA, the CDR3 is TGTGCCAGCAGGGGACCGGCCGGGGAGACCCAGTACTTC. This translates into CASRGPAGETQYF. The chain joins TRBV6-1 to TRBJ2-5; D possibly matches TRBD1 or TRBD2 (5 bases each). The CDR3 runs 13 residues. From germline, CDR1 is MNHNS and CDR2 SASEGT. Between the trimmed V and J ends, which lost 6 bases and 5 bases, there was a span of 13 bases.